A single sample gave rise to the 17 T cell receptor beta chains below, sequenced in a study of OX40 agonist ivuxolimab in advanced cancers. Sequencing used immunoSEQ multiplex PCR; TCRdb keeps in-frame clones, though not all of them. The table shows tens of thousands of clones, with 80% to 90% occurring only once. This specimen consisted of CD4+ or CD8+ T cells sorted from blood, obtained in a trial of the OX40 agonist ivuxolimab. These receptors all stem from an adult with an advanced solid tumor such as melanoma, head and neck, liver or kidney cancer.

This rearrangement joins TRBV6-1 to TRBJ2-7; D tentatively reads TRBD1 or TRBD2 (6 bases each). V gave up 0 bases and J gave up 3 bases, with 12 bases separating them. The germline V gene encodes CDR1 MNHNS and CDR2 SASEGT. The CDR3 length is 15 residues. The CDR3 DNA is TGTGCCAGCAGTGAAGCCTACAGGGAGGACTACGAGCAGTACTTC. This sequence encodes CASSEAYREDYEQYF.

This clone was detected a few times. The chain uses TRBV6-6 and TRBJ2-1, with 7 bases lining up with TRBD2. This CDR3 spans 14 amino acids. Unmatched junction bases numbered 8, after V lost 4 bases and J lost 8 bases. The V gene's germline CDR1 is MNHNY and CDR2 SVGAGI (reference sequence). The CDR3 reads CASSWGLRIDEQFF. The CDR3 DNA is TGTGCCAGCAGTTGGGGACTAAGGATTGATGAGCAGTTCTTC.

CDR3 bases: TGCAGCGTTGAAGATCGGGGAAAGTACAATGAGCAGTTCTTC. Amino acid sequence: CSVEDRGKYNEQFF. The chain uses TRBV29-1 and TRBJ2-1; perhaps TRBD2 as D (5 bases). Germline V CDR1 and CDR2: SQVTM, ANQGSEA. The V end was cut by 0 bases, the J end by 4 bases, with 10 bases between. The CDR3 is 14 amino acids.

This sequence joins TRBV5-6 and TRBJ1-2; 7 bases agree with TRBD1. Germline loops: CDR1 SGHDT, CDR2 YYEEEE. The CDR3 length is 17 residues. V dropped 0 bases and J dropped 3; count of bases not matched to a gene: 11. The CDR3 nucleotides read TGTGCCAGCAGCTTGGGGTTCCGGGACAGAGGGGACTATGGCTACACCTTC. Protein product: CASSLGFRDRGDYGYTF.

The V and J genes are TRBV5-1 and TRBJ1-3, with 10 bases matching TRBD1. This CDR3 has 15 amino acids. CDR1 is SGHRS, CDR2 YFSETQ, per germline. The J segment lost 8 bases and the V segment lost 1 base, leaving 6 bases of the junction unmatched. CDR3 protein: CASSLTGTGVDTIYF. The CDR3 bases are TGCGCCAGCAGCTTGACCGGGACAGGGGTTGACACCATATATTTT.

The chain recombines TRBV10-1 with TRBJ2-2; D is undetermined. The CDR3 contains 13 residues. Germline values: CDR1 WNHNN, CDR2 SYGVQD (reference sequence). The germline V and J ends were trimmed by 4 bases and 5 bases, with 8 bases remaining between them. The CDR3 region is CASSAYRTGELFF. Here the CDR3 DNA reads TGCGCCAGCAGTGCGTACCGAACCGGGGAGCTGTTTTTT.

As DNA, the CDR3 is TGTGCCAGTAGTTATACAGGGGAGGGGACTGAAGCTTTCTTT. Protein: CASSYTGEGTEAFF. The V gene is TRBV19, the J gene TRBJ1-1, with 7 bases aligning to TRBD1. V was pared by 5 bases and J by 5 bases, with 8 bases of the junction left unmatched. This CDR3 has 14 residues. Per the germline V gene, CDR1 is LNHDA and CDR2 is SQIVND (reference sequence).

The V gene is TRBV7-9, the J gene TRBJ2-7; D may be TRBD1 (5 bases). The V and J ends lost 3 bases and 4 bases respectively, with 7 bases between them. The CDR3 runs 12 residues. Germline V CDR1 and CDR2: SEHNR, FQNEAQ (reference sequence). CDR3 sequence: CASSLTDYEQYF. The CDR3 nucleotides read TGTGCCAGCAGCTTGACAGATTACGAGCAGTACTTC.

The chain joins TRBV5-4 to TRBJ1-2; TRBD1 might be the D (5 bases). Germline-derived CDR1 and CDR2 are SGHNT and YYREEE (reference sequence). The CDR3 covers 14 residues. Trimming shortened V by 1 base and J by 3 bases, and 10 bases separated the two germline ends. This CDR3 reads CASSLMGVDYGYTF. In nucleotides, the CDR3 is TGTGCCAGCAGCTTGATGGGGGTAGACTATGGCTACACCTTC.

The genes are TRBV28 and TRBJ1-1; TRBD1 agrees at 7 bases. The germline CDR1 and CDR2 sequences are MDHEN and SYDVKM. CDR3 size: 14 residues. V dropped 6 bases and J dropped 3; count of bases not matched to a gene: 7. CDR3 residues: CASRTGRRHTEAFF. Written as DNA, the CDR3 is TGTGCCAGCAGGACAGGGAGGCGGCACACTGAAGCTTTCTTT.

The chain recombines TRBV10-1 with TRBJ2-7; unclear D gene. Germline assignment: CDR1 WNHNN and CDR2 SYGVQD (reference sequence). Trimming shortened V by 2 bases and J by 5 bases, and 10 bases separated the two germline ends. The CDR3 sequence is 13 residues long. CDR3 coding DNA: TGCGCCAGCAGTGAGACGGAGATCAACGAGCAGTACTTC. Translated, it gives CASSETEINEQYF.

The genes are TRBV4-1 and TRBJ2-7; the match to TRBD2 covers 10 bases. The length of the CDR3 is 16 residues. Germline CDR1 and CDR2: MGHRA and YSYEKL. Losses at the gene ends were 3 bases for V and 4 bases for J; bases not matched to a gene: 9. CDR3 sequence reads: CASSQVPSGRRYEQYF. The DNA for the CDR3 is TGCGCCAGCAGCCAGGTACCTAGCGGGAGACGGTACGAGCAGTACTTC.

V is TRBV19 and J is TRBJ2-7; TRBD1 agrees at 11 bases. The V gene end was trimmed by 5 bases and the J gene end by 4 bases; junction bases not matched to a gene: 7. The CDR3 length is 15 residues. Germline CDR1 reads LNHDA; CDR2 reads SQIVND (reference sequence). In DNA form, the CDR3 reads TGTGCCAGTAGTCGCAGGACAGGGGGCCTGTACGAGCAGTACTTC. Its protein product is CASSRRTGGLYEQYF.

This CDR3 reads CASSLGSVNEQFF. DNA for the CDR3: TGTGCCAGCAGCTTGGGTAGCGTCAATGAGCAGTTCTTC. The V call is TRBV5-6, the J call TRBJ2-1; TRBD2 might be the D (5 bases). The V end lost 0 bases, the J end lost 6 bases, and 7 bases lay between the germline ends. The CDR3 is made up of 13 amino acids. Germline-derived CDR1 and CDR2 are SGHDT and YYEEEE.

This chain connects TRBV29-1 to TRBJ1-1; the D gene is possibly TRBD1 (5 bases). This CDR3 spans 13 amino acids. Per the germline V gene, CDR1 is SQVTM and CDR2 is ANQGSEA. The V gene lost 7 bases and the J gene lost 2 bases, with 14 bases spanning the gap. The CDR3 region is CSARGTRNTEAFF. CDR3 DNA sequence: TGCAGCGCTAGGGGTACACGAAACACTGAAGCTTTCTTT.

CDR3 DNA sequence: TGTGCCACCAGCAGAGTAGGAGGGGTTAAGACTGAAGCTTTCTTT. Residues: CATSRVGGVKTEAFF. This chain joins TRBV15 and TRBJ1-1; D is perhaps TRBD1 (5 bases). The CDR3 is 15 amino acids. Per the germline V gene, CDR1 is LNHNV and CDR2 is YYDKDF (reference sequence). With 1 base removed from V and 5 bases from J, the gap between germline ends came to 14 bases. Using reference TRBV15 and TRBJ1-1 for the parts outside the CDR3, the full variable domain is DAMVIQNPRYQVTQFGKPVTLSCSQTLNHNVMYWYQQKSSQAPKLLFHYYDKDFNNEADTPDNFQSRRPNTSFCFLDIRSPGLGDTAMYLCATSRVGGVKTEAFFGQGTRLTVV.

The CDR3 here is CASSLGGRNTEAFF. CDR3 coding DNA: TGTGCCAGCAGCTTGGGGGGCAGGAACACTGAAGCTTTCTTT. The J gene is TRBJ1-1, the V gene TRBV5-6, with D possibly matching TRBD1 (5 bases). CDR3 length equals 14 residues. The V end lost 0 bases, the J end lost 1 base, and 7 bases lay between the germline ends. Germline CDR1 and CDR2: SGHDT and YYEEEE.